Here is one T cell receptor (beta chain) with its context. The antigen remains unidentified. The sample originates from a study of CD8 T cells in Susac syndrome. Study information: Patients with Susac syndrome had blood drawn and were at that point therapy-naive, on corticosteroids, or on intravenous immunoglobulin alone. General observations from the study: Clonal expansion was absent from the CD4+ T cell repertoires in Susac syndrome.

Peripheral blood CD8+ and CD4+ T cells were profiled by TCR beta sequencing. RNA was extracted with the RNeasy kit, and a quantity of roughly 0.5 to 1 ug was reverse transcribed using random hexamers. The method of amplification for TCR beta CDR3 was immunoSEQ multiplex PCR, covering 54 Vbeta and 13 Jbeta. In TCRdb, the immunoSEQ multiplex PCR reads were re-called with MiXCR into one record per CDR3 protein. The table shows about 150,000 distinct CDR3 sequences, with roughly 96% occurring only once. Per the germline V gene, CDR1 is DFQATT and CDR2 is SNEGSKA (reference sequence). The CDR3 is 14 amino acids. With V trimmed by 6 bases and J by 5 bases, 11 bases remained unmatched.

What was sequenced was CD4+ T cells from PBMCs. V gene TRBV20-1 combines with J gene TRBJ1-2; 8 bases fit TRBD1. The clonotype comes from a human donor with Susac syndrome. The CDR3 sequence is CSAKGNRGIYGYTF. The CDR3 nucleotides are TGCAGTGCCAAGGGTAACAGGGGGATATATGGCTACACCTTC.